This is a list of T cell receptor beta chains from one sample in a study of beta chain features in type 1 diabetes. Measured with immunoSEQ multiplex PCR; TCRdb has only the in-frame clones, and not every one. The sample yields 250,000 to 350,000 clones, 9.5% to 12% seen once. The sequenced sample consisted of naive CD4+ T cells from blood. The source of these receptors is a woman aged 25 to 39 in good health. The CDR3 runs from the conserved cysteine through the conserved F or W. The order of the fields is V gene, J gene, CDR3 length, clone size, D gene, CDR3 DNA, CDR3 protein. D genes are given only for firm matches. Only part of the rows carry a size: once, few, many, or a class if the clone is expanded.

>TRBV19|TRBJ2-7|15|few|TRBD2
TGTGCCAGTAGTATAGACGGGACTAGCCGCTACGAGCAGTACTTC
CASSIDGTSRYEQYF
>TRBV7-6|TRBJ2-5|13|.|.
TGTGCCAGCAGCTTAGCTCCTCAAGAGACCCAGTACTTC
CASSLAPQETQYF
>TRBV27|TRBJ2-5|15|.|.
TGTGCCAGCAGTGAGGGAGGTGGAGGCCAAGAGACCCAGTACTTC
CASSEGGGGQETQYF
>TRBV28|TRBJ2-1|15|few|TRBD2
TGTGCCAGCAGTTTAGAACTAGCGGGAGAAGATGAGCAGTTCTTC
CASSLELAGEDEQFF
>TRBV7-9|TRBJ2-5|15|few|TRBD2
TGTGCCGACAGTGTGACTAGCGGGCCTGGAGAGACCCAGTACTTC
CADSVTSGPGETQYF
>TRBV5-1|TRBJ2-7|15|few|.
TGCGCCAGCAGCGACACTACAGGGTTCTCCTACGAGCAGTACTTC
CASSDTTGFSYEQYF
>TRBV9|TRBJ2-6|13|.|.
TGTGCCAGCAGCGTGCAGGGTACCAACGTCCTGACTTTC
CASSVQGTNVLTF
>TRBV19|TRBJ2-5|16|.|TRBD1
TGTGCCAGTAGTAGGACCGGGGACAGTTTCTCAGAGACCCAGTACTTC
CASSRTGDSFSETQYF
>TRBV28|TRBJ2-1|18|.|TRBD1
TGTGCCAGCAGTTTCGTGGATCGGAGGGGACAGGGTGACAATGAGCAGTTCTTC
CASSFVDRRGQGDNEQFF
>TRBV30|TRBJ2-5|14|few|.
TGTGCCTGGAGTCGGGCGGGCCTCGGGGAGACCCAGTACTTC
CAWSRAGLGETQYF